This TCR beta chain was identified in a study of blood T cells in healthy people across ages. Study results and limitations: Among T cells, TCR beta diversity per million cells dropped roughly linearly as age rose.

Germline CDR1 reads DFQATT; CDR2 reads SNEGSKA (reference sequence). CDR3 length: 15 amino acids. The germline V and J ends were trimmed by 6 bases and 6 bases, with 22 bases remaining between them. On this clonotype itself: Its antigen is unidentified.

Primed by a sample-barcoded 5' primer and a J-beta primer mix, a second PCR proceeded for roughly 7 to 11 cycles. A 12-random-nucleotide template-switch adaptor tagged each cDNA molecule. TCRdb fed the 5' RACE reads into MiXCR, producing one record per CDR3 protein. The data show hundreds of thousands of distinct CDR3 sequences, roughly 44% seen once. J is TRBJ2-3 and V is TRBV20-1; D gene uncertain. The receptor's source is a man aged 60 to 69 in good health. The sample taken for sequencing was blood. Here the CDR3 reads CSAPDDIVVADTQYF. CDR3 in DNA: TGCAGTGCACCAGACGACATCGTCGTCGCGGATACGCAGTATTTT.